The rows below give T cell receptor beta chains drawn from one sample of a study of cytomegalovirus exposure and HLA in healthy donors. Assay used: immunoSEQ multiplex PCR; TCRdb lists only in-frame clones, some missing. In the table there are some 120,000 clones, 81% of which are singletons. Specimen: PBMCs. Every receptor here comes from a man aged 18 to 29 in good health and CMV-seropositive. Each CDR3 is given with its conserved first and last residue. The D gene is left open where the match is weak. Clone size, where shown, is once, few, many, or a class for clones that have expanded.

cdr3_length	v_call	d_call	j_call	clone_size	cdr3_nt	cdr3_aa
15	TRBV4-2	NA	TRBJ1-1	once	TGTGCCAGCAGCTCCTCCATCGGGGGAAACACTGAAGCTTTCTTT	CASSSSIGGNTEAFF
17	TRBV28	TRBD1	TRBJ1-5	NA	TGTGCCAGCACAACTCCGGGACAGGGAGTTGACAATCAGCCCCAGCATTTT	CASTTPGQGVDNQPQHF
14	TRBV7-2	NA	TRBJ1-1	NA	TGTGCCAGCAGCTTAGTTGCAGTGAACACTGAAGCTTTCTTT	CASSLVAVNTEAFF
16	TRBV9	TRBD2	TRBJ2-2	NA	TGTGCCAGCAGCGATTCTAGCGGGGAGAACACCGGGGAGCTGTTTTTT	CASSDSSGENTGELFF
15	TRBV6-6	NA	TRBJ1-6	NA	TGTGACAGCAGTTACGGCGTACGACTTGGATCACCCCTCCACTTT	CDSSYGVRLGSPLHF
17	TRBV23-1	TRBD1	TRBJ2-3	NA	TGCGCCAGCAGTCGGGGGGGACAGGGGGCATGGACAGATACGCAGTATTTT	CASSRGGQGAWTDTQYF
15	TRBV6-5	NA	TRBJ1-2	NA	TGTGCCAGCAGTTATACTTTTTTCGGGGACTATGGCTACACCTTC	CASSYTFFGDYGYTF
13	TRBV19	TRBD1	TRBJ1-2	NA	TGTGCCACCTCTGGGACAGTATGGAGTGGCTACACCTTC	CATSGTVWSGYTF
16	TRBV5-4	NA	TRBJ2-1	NA	TGTGCCAGCAGCTTGTTTATTAGGGGGAGTTACAATGAGCAGTTCTTC	CASSLFIRGSYNEQFF
13	TRBV5-4	NA	TRBJ1-6	NA	TGTGCCAGCAGCCTTAAGACAAGTTCACCCCTCCACTTT	CASSLKTSSPLHF
14	TRBV6-5	NA	TRBJ1-1	NA	TGTGCCAGCAGTCGCGGCCGCCCCGGGGCTGAAGCTTTCTTT	CASSRGRPGAEAFF
16	TRBV21-1	NA	TRBJ1-5	few	TGTGCCAGCAGCAAAGCGTTGAGGAGGTGGAATCAGCCCCAGCATTTT	CASSKALRRWNQPQHF
16	TRBV25-1	NA	TRBJ2-6	NA	TGTGCCAGCAGTGAATATGTGGGTTCTGGGGCCAACGCCCTGACTTTC	CASSEYVGSGANALTF
15	TRBV9	NA	TRBJ1-4	NA	TGTGCCAGCAGCGTCGGAGGGTCAAGTAATGAAAAACTGTTTTTT	CASSVGGSSNEKLFF
15	TRBV18	TRBD1	TRBJ1-1	few	TGTGCCAGCTCACCAGCCGGGACAGGGGCCACTGAAGCTTTCTTT	CASSPAGTGATEAFF
14	TRBV9	TRBD2	TRBJ2-3	NA	TGTGCCAGCAGCGTAAGCGGGAGCTCAGATACGCAGTATTTT	CASSVSGSSDTQYF
17	TRBV12-5	TRBD1	TRBJ1-2	NA	TGTGCTAGTGGTTTGGTACGAGGGACAGGGCTACCCTATGGCTACACCTTC	CASGLVRGTGLPYGYTF
13	TRBV5-4	TRBD2	TRBJ2-1	NA	TGTGCCAGCAGCTGGGGGGGGGACCCGAACCCGTTCTTC	CASSWGGDPNPFF
14	TRBV5-4	NA	TRBJ2-7	NA	TGTGCCAGCAGCTTGACAGTTGGAAACTACGAGCAGTACTTC	CASSLTVGNYEQYF
15	TRBV5-1	TRBD2	TRBJ2-3	NA	TGCGCCAGCAGCCCGGGGGGGGCCCCGACCCCCACGCAGTATTTT	CASSPGGAPTPTQYF